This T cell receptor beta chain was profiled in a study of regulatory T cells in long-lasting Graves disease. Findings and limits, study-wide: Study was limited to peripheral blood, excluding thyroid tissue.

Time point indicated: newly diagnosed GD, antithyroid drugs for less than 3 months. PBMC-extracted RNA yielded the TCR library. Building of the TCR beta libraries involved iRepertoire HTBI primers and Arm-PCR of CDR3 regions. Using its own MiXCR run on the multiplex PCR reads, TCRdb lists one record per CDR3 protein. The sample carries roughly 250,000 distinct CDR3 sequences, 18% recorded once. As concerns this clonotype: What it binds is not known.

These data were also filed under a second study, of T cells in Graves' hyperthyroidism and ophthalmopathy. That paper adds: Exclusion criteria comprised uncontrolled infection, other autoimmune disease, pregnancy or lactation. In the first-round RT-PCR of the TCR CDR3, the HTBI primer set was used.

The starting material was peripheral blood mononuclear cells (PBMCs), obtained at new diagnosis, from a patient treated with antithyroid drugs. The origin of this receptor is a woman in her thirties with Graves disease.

CDR3 region: CASMRASGNTIYF. The CDR3 nucleotides are TGTGCCAGCATGCGGGCTTCCGGAAACACCATATATTTT. The chain recombines TRBV2 with TRBJ1-3; D gene ambiguous. Trimming took 7 bases from V and 4 from J, leaving 11 bases between them. The CDR3 spans 13 residues. Germline V gene data show CDR1 as SNHLY and CDR2 as FYNNEI.